One and the same sample provided the 21 T cell receptor beta chains below, sequenced in a study of human T cells and chemical hapten exposure. Sample time point: patch test 1, 2 weeks after DPC sensitization. Treatment specified: therapeutic diphenylcyclopropenone sensitization with weekly scalp DPC. Each CDR3 protein gets one entry after TCRdb re-called the RACE reads with MiXCR. There are approximately 90,000 distinct CDR3 sequences in the sample; roughly a tenth occur only once, and less than 2.5% lies in the top ten. This material consisted of whole blood, taken in connection with sensitization to the hapten diphenylcyclopropenone (DPC). These receptors originate from a middle-aged man with alopecia areata. Some clones in this sample may be carry-over from other donors' samples.

This clonotype was picked up a small number of times. The V call is TRBV20-1, the J call TRBJ2-7; 11 bases match TRBD1. Germline V gives CDR1 DFQATT, CDR2 SNEGSKA (reference sequence). CDR3 size: 14 residues. V dropped 5 bases and J dropped 4; count of bases not matched to a gene: 7. The DNA for the CDR3 is TGCAGTGCTTCCCCCGGGACAGGGGGGTACGAGCAGTACTTC. Its protein product is CSASPGTGGYEQYF.

This clonotype was found many times. The rearrangement joins TRBV19 to TRBJ1-5, with TRBD1 identical over 9 bases. Germline V gene lookup returns CDR1 LNHDA and CDR2 SQIVND (reference sequence). This CDR3 is 17 amino acids long. V was pared by 8 bases and J by 2 bases, with 13 bases of the junction left unmatched. CDR3 residues: CASQGQGRPRGNQPQHF. As DNA, the CDR3 is TGTGCCAGTCAAGGACAGGGGCGTCCCAGGGGCAATCAGCCCCAGCATTTT.

This clonotype was observed a few times. The chain combines TRBV6-5 with TRBJ2-3; the match to TRBD2 covers 7 bases. V was clipped by 0 bases and J by 0 bases; unmatched bases: 6. The germline V gene encodes CDR1 MNHEY and CDR2 SVGAGI. The CDR3 runs 17 residues. CDR3: CASSYSMAGDSTDTQYF. CDR3 coding DNA: TGTGCCAGCAGTTACTCGATGGCGGGAGATAGCACAGATACGCAGTATTTT.

In this sample, this clonotype turned up many times. This sequence joins TRBV6-2 or TRBV6-3 and TRBJ2-3; no clear D. From germline, CDR1 is MNHEY and CDR2 SVGEGT. V shed 6 bases and J shed 1 base, with 26 bases lying between them. CDR3 length equals 19 residues. The CDR3 spells CASRSFKAGRAIGTDTQYF. The CDR3 DNA follows: TGTGCCAGCAGGAGCTTTAAGGCCGGACGGGCAATTGGCACAGATACGCAGTATTTT.

This sequence joins TRBV27 and TRBJ1-2; D unclear. Germline CDR1 reads MNHEY; CDR2 reads SMNVEV (reference sequence). This CDR3 is built from 13 residues. Deletions cut 3 bases from V and 3 bases from J, with 8 bases between. DNA of the CDR3: TGTGCCAGCAGTTTCGACGGAGACTATGGCTACACCTTC. Amino acids: CASSFDGDYGYTF.

Of note for this clonotype: One end of the junction does not line up with germline, which may come from a read error. The gene calls are TRBV2 and TRBJ1-5, with TRBD1 as a possible D gene (6 bases). Germline CDR1 reads SNHLY; CDR2 reads FYNNEI. This CDR3 has 14 amino acids. The CDR3 here is CAGSSGVSNQPQHF. In DNA form, the CDR3 reads TGTGCCGGCAGTTCAGGGGTTAGCAATCAGCCCCAGCATTTT.

The rearrangement links TRBV24-1 to TRBJ2-7; D is ambiguous. V lost 8 bases and J lost 7, with 14 bases in between. CDR1 is KGHDR, CDR2 SFDVKD, per germline. The CDR3 runs 12 residues. The CDR3: CATKSVLGEQYF. The CDR3, as DNA: TGTGCCACCAAGAGCGTTCTGGGAGAGCAGTACTTC.

This clonotype was counted a single time. Given a much more abundant clone one base away, this may be a read error. V and J are TRBV29-1 and TRBJ2-3; a possible D gene is TRBD2 (5 bases). The CDR3 loop spans 11 amino acids. Germline CDR1 and CDR2: SQVTM and ANQGSEA. CDR3 sequence (DNA): TGCAGCGTCCCGTGGGGAGATACGCAGTGTTTT. This gives the protein CSVPWGDTQCF.

This clonotype was seen a few times. This sequence joins TRBV7-8 and TRBJ1-6; possible D gene TRBD1, 5 bases. V lost 8 bases to trimming and J lost 6 bases, with 20 bases between them. The CDR3 contains 16 residues. The V gene's germline CDR1 is SGHVS and CDR2 FQNEAQ. The CDR3 coding sequence is TGTGCCAGCTCGTCCGAGGGGCGTACGGTTAATTCACCCCTCCACTTT. Its translation is CASSSEGRTVNSPLHF.

This clonotype was detected ten times or more. This chain uses TRBV27 with TRBJ1-6, with TRBD1 matching 7 bases. V gave up 5 bases and J gave up 10 bases; unmatched junction bases: 5. This CDR3 is 13 amino acids long. Germline lookup yields CDR1 MNHEY and CDR2 SMNVEV (reference sequence). In DNA form, the CDR3 reads TGTGCCAGCAGTCTTACAGGGGACTCACCCCTCCACTTT. It is translated as CASSLTGDSPLHF.

This clonotype has only a few counts. The chain recombines TRBV7-6 with TRBJ2-5; D not certain. Germline V gene lookup returns CDR1 SGHVS and CDR2 FNYEAQ. The V gene lost 7 bases and the J gene lost 1 base, with 10 bases spanning the gap. This CDR3 has 13 residues. CDR3 amino acids: CASTSPVQETQYF. CDR3 bases: TGTGCCAGCACCTCTCCGGTCCAAGAGACCCAGTACTTC. The variable domain in full, completed from reference TRBV7-6 and TRBJ2-5, reads GAGVSQSPRYKVTKRGQDVALRCDPISGHVSLYWYRQALGQGPEFLTYFNYEAQQDKSGLPNDRFSAERPEGSISTLTIQRTEQRDSAMYRCASTSPVQETQYFGPGTRLLVL.

A few counts support this clonotype. CDR3 sequence reads: CSVEDVSSSGSVDTQYF. In DNA form, the CDR3 reads TGCAGCGTTGAAGATGTTTCGTCTAGCGGGAGCGTAGATACGCAGTATTTT. The chain employs TRBV29-1 and TRBJ2-3, with 10 bases matching TRBD2. The CDR3 length is 17 residues. J was trimmed by 5 bases and V by 0 bases; bases with no gene match: 11. Germline-derived CDR1 and CDR2 are SQVTM and ANQGSEA.

The V gene is TRBV11-2, the J gene TRBJ2-3; TRBD2 agrees at 14 bases. The CDR3 sequence is 21 residues long. The V and J ends lost 4 bases and 4 bases, in that order; junction bases with no gene match: 19. The germline gives CDR1 SGHAT, CDR2 FQNNGV. CDR3 protein: CASSSLIYPPGLAGDADTQYF. The CDR3 region has the DNA TGTGCCAGCAGCTCCCTAATATACCCCCCGGGACTAGCGGGAGATGCAGATACGCAGTATTTT.

This clonotype was found a few times. The chain carries TRBV20-1 and TRBJ2-1; 9 bases match TRBD2. Germline-derived CDR1 and CDR2 are DFQATT and SNEGSKA (reference sequence). There are 13 residues in the CDR3. Losses at the gene ends were 8 bases for V and 4 bases for J; bases not matched to a gene: 6. The chain's CDR3 is CSPLAGTYNEQFF. The CDR3, as DNA: TGCAGTCCTCTAGCGGGGACATACAATGAGCAGTTCTTC.

The chain couples TRBV25-1 to TRBJ2-7; tentative D call: TRBD2 (6 bases). This CDR3 is 12 amino acids long. Germline assignment: CDR1 MGHDK and CDR2 SYGVNS. V lost 2 bases and J lost 10, with 12 bases in between. The CDR3 here is CASSEDWRDQYF. CDR3 DNA sequence: TGTGCCAGCAGTGAAGACTGGCGGGACCAGTACTTC.

This clonotype was counted between two and nine times. The chain joins TRBV29-1 to TRBJ2-1; D unclear. Per the germline V gene, CDR1 is SQVTM and CDR2 is ANQGSEA. V was clipped by 6 bases and J by 0 bases, with 15 bases between them. The CDR3 is 15 amino acids. CDR3 residues: CSVASRLSSYNEQFF. CDR3 nucleotide sequence: TGCAGCGTAGCTTCCAGACTCAGCTCCTACAATGAGCAGTTCTTC.

This chain uses TRBV7-6 with TRBJ2-1, with TRBD2 matching over 16 bases. The CDR3 totals 22 residues. V was clipped by 2 bases and J by 9 bases; unmatched bases: 22. Germline assignment: CDR1 SGHVS and CDR2 FNYEAQ. The CDR3 region is CASSLIGMIGTSGRAFTSEQFF. The CDR3 nucleotides are TGTGCCAGCAGCTTAATCGGGATGATTGGGACTAGCGGGAGGGCCTTCACGAGTGAGCAGTTCTTC.

This clonotype was observed a few times. The gene calls are TRBV30 and TRBJ1-6; D is possibly TRBD1 (6 bases). V dropped 7 bases and J dropped 7 bases, with 14 bases sitting between them. The CDR3 spans 13 residues. Per germline, CDR1 GTSNPN and CDR2 SVGIG (reference sequence). CDR3 protein: CASLTGLNSPLHF. The CDR3, as DNA: TGTGCCTCGCTGACAGGCTTAAATTCACCCCTCCACTTT.

The J gene is TRBJ2-2, the V gene TRBV19; D call uncertain. The germline CDR1 and CDR2 sequences are LNHDA and SQIVND (reference sequence). CDR3 length equals 12 residues. The germline V and J ends were trimmed by 3 bases and 6 bases, with 5 bases remaining between them. CDR3 protein: CASSIPPGELFF. The CDR3 coding sequence is TGTGCCAGTAGTATCCCTCCCGGGGAGCTGTTTTTT.

This clonotype was recorded many times. J is TRBJ1-2 and V is TRBV24-1, with D possibly TRBD1 on 5 matching bases. Germline V lookup: CDR1 KGHDR, CDR2 SFDVKD. The germline V and J ends were trimmed by 3 bases and 8 bases, with 15 bases remaining between them. This CDR3 spans 14 amino acids. CDR3 protein: CATSDPGFVGGYTF. In DNA, the CDR3 is TGTGCCACCAGTGATCCAGGGTTTGTCGGCGGCTACACCTTC.

In this sample, this clonotype turned up many times. The V gene is TRBV28, the J gene TRBJ1-1, with a weak D call TRBD1 (5 bases). Between the trimmed V and J ends, which lost 0 bases and 2 bases, there was a span of 10 bases. The CDR3 consists of 15 residues. Germline V lookup: CDR1 MDHEN, CDR2 SYDVKM. This CDR3 is CASSLWRGKNTEAFF. The CDR3 DNA sequence: TGTGCCAGCAGTTTATGGAGGGGTAAAAACACTGAAGCTTTCTTT.